These 2 T cell receptor beta chains were sequenced from one sample in a study of blood T cell repertoires in COVID-19. Measured with immunoSEQ multiplex PCR; TCRdb has only the in-frame clones, and not every one. Of tens of thousands of clones in the sample, 90% to 95% are singletons; the top ten hold about 4.5%. The sample consisted of peripheral blood. These receptors were obtained from a human donor with active COVID-19. The donor label of this sample is uncertain.

This chain uses TRBV3-1 (or the pseudogene TRBV3-2) with TRBJ2-1, with 11 bases fitting TRBD2. Per germline, CDR1 LGHDT and CDR2 YNNKEL (reference sequence). The CDR3 runs 16 residues. V gave up 4 bases and J gave up 1 base; unmatched junction bases: 3. For the CDR3, the DNA is TGTGCCAGCAGCCGTAGCGGGGGGGCTTCCTACAATGAGCAGTTCTTC. Protein product: CASSRSGGASYNEQFF.

The J gene is TRBJ2-3, the V gene TRBV7-2; 11 bases match TRBD2. The V and J ends lost 5 bases and 6 bases, in that order; junction bases with no gene match: 10. Germline CDR1 reads SGHTA; CDR2 reads FQGNSA. This CDR3 contains 16 residues. CDR3 amino acids: CASSPLSGRALDTQYF. The CDR3 nucleotides read TGTGCCAGCAGCCCCCTTAGCGGGAGGGCCCTGGATACGCAGTATTTT. The full variable domain, in which reference TRBV7-2 and TRBJ2-3 provide the parts outside the CDR3, is GAGVSQSPSNKVTEKGKDVELRCDPISGHTALYWYRQSLGQGLEFLIYFQGNSAPDKSGLPSDRFSAERTGGSVSTLTIQRTQQEDSAVYLCASSPLSGRALDTQYFGPGTRLTVL.